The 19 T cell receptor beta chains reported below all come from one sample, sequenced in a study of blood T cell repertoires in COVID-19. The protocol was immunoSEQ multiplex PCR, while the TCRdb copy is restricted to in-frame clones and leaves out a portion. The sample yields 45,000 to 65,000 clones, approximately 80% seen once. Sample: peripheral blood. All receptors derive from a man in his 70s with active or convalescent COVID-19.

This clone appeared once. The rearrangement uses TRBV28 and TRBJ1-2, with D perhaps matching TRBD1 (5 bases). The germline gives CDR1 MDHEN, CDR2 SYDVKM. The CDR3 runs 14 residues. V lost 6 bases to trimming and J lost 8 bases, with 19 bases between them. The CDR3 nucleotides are TGTGCCAGCAGGTTTCAATCAGGGTCTGGAGGCTACACCTTC. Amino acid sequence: CASRFQSGSGGYTF.

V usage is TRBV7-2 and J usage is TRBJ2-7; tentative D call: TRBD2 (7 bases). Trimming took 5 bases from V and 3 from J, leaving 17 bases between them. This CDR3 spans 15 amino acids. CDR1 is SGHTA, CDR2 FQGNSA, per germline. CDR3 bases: TGTGCCAGCAGCCCCCAAGGGGGGGCGGGCTACGAGCAGTACTTC. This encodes CASSPQGGAGYEQYF.

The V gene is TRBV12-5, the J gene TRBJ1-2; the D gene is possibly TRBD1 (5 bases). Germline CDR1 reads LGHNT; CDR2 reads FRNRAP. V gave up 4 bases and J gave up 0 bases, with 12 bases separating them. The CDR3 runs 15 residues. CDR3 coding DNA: TGTGCTAGTGGTTGGGGGGGAGCAGCTAACTATGGCTACACCTTC. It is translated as CASGWGGAANYGYTF.

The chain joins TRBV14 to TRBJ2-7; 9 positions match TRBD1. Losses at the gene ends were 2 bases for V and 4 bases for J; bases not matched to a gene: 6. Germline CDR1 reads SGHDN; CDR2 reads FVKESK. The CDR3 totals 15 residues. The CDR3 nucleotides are TGTGCCAGCAGCCAACCGGGACAGGGTATGTACGAGCAGTACTTC. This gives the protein CASSQPGQGMYEQYF.

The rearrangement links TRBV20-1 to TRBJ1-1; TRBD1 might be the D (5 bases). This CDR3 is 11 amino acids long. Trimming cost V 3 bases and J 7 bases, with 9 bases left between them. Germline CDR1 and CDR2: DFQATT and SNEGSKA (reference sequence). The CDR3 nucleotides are TGCAGTGCTAGGGGGGGGTATGAAGCTTTCTTT. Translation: CSARGGYEAFF.

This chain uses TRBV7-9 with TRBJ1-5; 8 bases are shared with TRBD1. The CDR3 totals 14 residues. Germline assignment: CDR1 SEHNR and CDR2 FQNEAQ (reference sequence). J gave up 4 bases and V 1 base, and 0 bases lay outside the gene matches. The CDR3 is CASSLGQGNQPQHF. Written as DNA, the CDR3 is TGTGCCAGCAGCTTAGGACAGGGGAATCAGCCCCAGCATTTT. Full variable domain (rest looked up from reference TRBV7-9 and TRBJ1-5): DTGVSQNPRHKITKRGQNVTFRCDPISEHNRLYWYRQTLGQGPEFLTYFQNEAQLEKSRLLSDRFSAERPKGSFSTLEIQRTEQGDSAMYLCASSLGQGNQPQHFGDGTRLSIL.

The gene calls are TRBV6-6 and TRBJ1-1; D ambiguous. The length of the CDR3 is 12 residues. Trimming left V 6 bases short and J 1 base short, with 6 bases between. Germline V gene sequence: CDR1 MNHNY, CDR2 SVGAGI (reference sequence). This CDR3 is CASRGGNTEAFF. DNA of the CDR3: TGTGCCAGCAGGGGAGGGAACACTGAAGCTTTCTTT.

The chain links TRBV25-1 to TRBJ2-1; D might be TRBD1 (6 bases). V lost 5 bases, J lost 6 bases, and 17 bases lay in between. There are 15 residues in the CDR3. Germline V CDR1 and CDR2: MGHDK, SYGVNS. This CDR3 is CASSKPVTGVNEQFF. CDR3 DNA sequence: TGTGCCAGCAGTAAGCCGGTGACAGGAGTCAATGAGCAGTTCTTC. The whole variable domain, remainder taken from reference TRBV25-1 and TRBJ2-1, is EADIYQTPRYLVIGTGKKITLECSQTMGHDKMYWYQQDPGMELHLIHYSYGVNSTEKGDLSSESTVSRIRTEHFPLTLESARPSHTSQYLCASSKPVTGVNEQFFGPGTRLTVL.

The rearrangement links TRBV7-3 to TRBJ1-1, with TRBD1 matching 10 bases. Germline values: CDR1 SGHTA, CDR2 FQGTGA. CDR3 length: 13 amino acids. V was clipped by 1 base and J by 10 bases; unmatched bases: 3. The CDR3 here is CASSLRQGARAFF. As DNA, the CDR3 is TGTGCCAGCAGCTTAAGACAGGGGGCTAGAGCTTTCTTT.

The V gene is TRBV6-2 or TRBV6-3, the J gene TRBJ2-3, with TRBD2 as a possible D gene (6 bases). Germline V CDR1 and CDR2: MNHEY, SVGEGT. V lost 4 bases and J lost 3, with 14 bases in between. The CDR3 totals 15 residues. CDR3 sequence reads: CASSFGGRVTDTQYF. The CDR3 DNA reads TGTGCCAGCAGTTTCGGGGGTCGGGTGACAGATACGCAGTATTTT.

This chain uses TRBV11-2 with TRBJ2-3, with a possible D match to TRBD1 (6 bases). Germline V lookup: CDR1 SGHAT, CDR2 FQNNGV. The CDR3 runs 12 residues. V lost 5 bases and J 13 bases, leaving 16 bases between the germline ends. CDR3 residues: CASSGQIVFEYF. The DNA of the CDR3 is TGTGCCAGCAGCGGACAGATTGTATTCGAGTATTTT.

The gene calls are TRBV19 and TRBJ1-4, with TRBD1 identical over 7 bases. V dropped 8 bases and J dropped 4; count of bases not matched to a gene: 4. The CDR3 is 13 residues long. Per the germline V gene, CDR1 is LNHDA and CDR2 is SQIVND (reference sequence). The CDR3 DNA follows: TGTGCCAGTCAGGACAGGAGTAATGAAAAACTGTTTTTT. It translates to CASQDRSNEKLFF.

This CDR3 is CASSLHWTGELFF. The CDR3 region has the DNA TGTGCCAGCAGCTTGCACTGGACCGGGGAGCTGTTTTTT. The gene calls are TRBV7-3 and TRBJ2-2; unclear D gene. V was pared by 3 bases and J by 5 bases, with 7 bases between. CDR1 is SGHTA and CDR2 is FQGTGA in the germline V gene. There are 13 residues in the CDR3.

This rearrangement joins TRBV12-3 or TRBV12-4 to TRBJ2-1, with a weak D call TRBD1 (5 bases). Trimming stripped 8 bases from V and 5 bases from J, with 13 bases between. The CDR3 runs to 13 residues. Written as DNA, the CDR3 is TGTGCCAGCTACTTCAGGGCTAACAATGAGCAGTTCTTC. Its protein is CASYFRANNEQFF.

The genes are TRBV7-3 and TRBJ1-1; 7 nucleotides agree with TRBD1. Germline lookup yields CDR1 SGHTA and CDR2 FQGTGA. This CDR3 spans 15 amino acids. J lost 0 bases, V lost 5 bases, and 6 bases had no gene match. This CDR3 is CASSQRTGMNTEAFF. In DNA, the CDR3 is TGTGCCAGCAGCCAACGGACAGGCATGAACACTGAAGCTTTCTTT.

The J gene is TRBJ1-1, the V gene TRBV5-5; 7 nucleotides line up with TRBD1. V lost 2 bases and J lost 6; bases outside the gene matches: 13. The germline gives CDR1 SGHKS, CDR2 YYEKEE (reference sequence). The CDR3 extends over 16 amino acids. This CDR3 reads CASSFLRQGVKAEAFF. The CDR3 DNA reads TGTGCCAGCAGCTTCCTACGGCAGGGGGTGAAGGCTGAAGCTTTCTTT.

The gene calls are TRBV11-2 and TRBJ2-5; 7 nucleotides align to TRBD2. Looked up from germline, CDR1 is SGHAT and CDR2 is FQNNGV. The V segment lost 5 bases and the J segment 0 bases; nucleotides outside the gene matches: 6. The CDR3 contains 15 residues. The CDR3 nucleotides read TGTGCCAGCAGCCTCCAAGGACTAGACCAAGAGACCCAGTACTTC. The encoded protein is CASSLQGLDQETQYF.

The DNA for the CDR3 is TGTGCCAGCAGCCAACGAACCGGGGACAGAGGTTCTGGCTACACCTTC. This encodes CASSQRTGDRGSGYTF. The chain combines TRBV3-1 (or the pseudogene TRBV3-2) with TRBJ1-2; 7 bases are shared with TRBD1. The ends lost 2 bases at V and 7 bases at J; junction bases unmatched: 13. Germline V gives CDR1 LGHDT, CDR2 YNNKEL (reference sequence). This CDR3 is built from 16 residues.

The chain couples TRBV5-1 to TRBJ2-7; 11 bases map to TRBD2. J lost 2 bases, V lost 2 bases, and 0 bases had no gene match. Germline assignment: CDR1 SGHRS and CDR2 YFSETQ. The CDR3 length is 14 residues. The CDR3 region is CASSFSGGAYEQYF. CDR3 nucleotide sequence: TGCGCCAGCAGCTTTAGCGGGGGGGCCTACGAGCAGTACTTC.